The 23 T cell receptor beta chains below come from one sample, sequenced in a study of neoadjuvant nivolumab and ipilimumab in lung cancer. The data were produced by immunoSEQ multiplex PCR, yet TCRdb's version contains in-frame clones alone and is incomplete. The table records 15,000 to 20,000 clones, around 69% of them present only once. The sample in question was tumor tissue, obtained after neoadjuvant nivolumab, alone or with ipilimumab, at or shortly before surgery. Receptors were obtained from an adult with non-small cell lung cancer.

The CDR3 DNA reads as TGTGCCAGCAGCAGACAGGGGGCGGCGGATGAAAAACTGTTTTTT. It encodes CASSRQGAADEKLFF. The J gene is TRBJ1-4, the V gene TRBV7-6; 10 bases fit TRBD1. CDR3 length: 15 residues. Germline CDR1 reads SGHVS; CDR2 reads FNYEAQ. V lost 5 bases, J lost 6 bases, and 6 bases stayed unmatched.

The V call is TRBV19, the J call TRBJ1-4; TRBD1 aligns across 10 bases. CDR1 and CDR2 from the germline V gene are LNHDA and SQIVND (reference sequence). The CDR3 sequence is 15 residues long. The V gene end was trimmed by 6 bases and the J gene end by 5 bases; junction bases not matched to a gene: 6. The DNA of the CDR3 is TGTGCCAGTAGACTCCCGGGACAGGGGAATGAAAAACTGTTTTTT. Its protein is CASRLPGQGNEKLFF.

CDR3 in DNA: TGTGCCTGGAATTCGGCGGGGGGGCATGAGTTCTTC. Protein: CAWNSAGGHEFF. The rearrangement joins TRBV30 to TRBJ2-1; TRBD2 matches at 9 bases. J gave up 14 bases and V 4 bases, and 9 bases lay outside the gene matches. The germline V gene has CDR1 GTSNPN and CDR2 SVGIG (reference sequence). This CDR3 contains 12 residues.

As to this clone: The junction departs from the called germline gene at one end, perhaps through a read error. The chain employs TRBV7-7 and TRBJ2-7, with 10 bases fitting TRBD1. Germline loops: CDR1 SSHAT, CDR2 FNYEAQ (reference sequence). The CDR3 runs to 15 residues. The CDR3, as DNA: TGTGCTAGCAGCACAGGGACAGGGGAATCCTACGAGCAGTACTTC. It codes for CASSTGTGESYEQYF.

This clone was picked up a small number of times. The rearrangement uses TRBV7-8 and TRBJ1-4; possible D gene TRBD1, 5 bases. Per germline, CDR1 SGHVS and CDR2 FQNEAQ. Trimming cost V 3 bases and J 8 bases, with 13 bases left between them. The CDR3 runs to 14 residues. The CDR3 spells CASSFVGPGEKLFF. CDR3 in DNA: TGTGCCAGCAGCTTTGTCGGGCCAGGGGAAAAACTGTTTTTT.

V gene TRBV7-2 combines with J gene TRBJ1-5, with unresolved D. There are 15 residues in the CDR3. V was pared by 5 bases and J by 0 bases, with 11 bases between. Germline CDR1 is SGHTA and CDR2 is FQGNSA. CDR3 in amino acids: CASSLSRGSNQPQHF. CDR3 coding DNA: TGTGCCAGCAGCCTTTCGCGGGGTAGCAATCAGCCCCAGCATTTT.

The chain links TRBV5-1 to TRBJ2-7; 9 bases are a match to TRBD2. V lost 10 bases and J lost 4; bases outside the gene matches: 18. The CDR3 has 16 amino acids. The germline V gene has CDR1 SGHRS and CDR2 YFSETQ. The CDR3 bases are TGCGCCCGAGCCACGAGACTAGCGGTAGAATCTTACGAGCAGTACTTC. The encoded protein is CARATRLAVESYEQYF. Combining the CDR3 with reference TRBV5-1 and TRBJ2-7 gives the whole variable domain KAGVTQTPRYLIKTRGQQVTLSCSPISGHRSVSWYQQTPGQGLQFLFEYFSETQRNKGNFPGRFSGRQFSNSRSEMNVSTLELGDSALYLCARATRLAVESYEQYFGPGTRLTVT.

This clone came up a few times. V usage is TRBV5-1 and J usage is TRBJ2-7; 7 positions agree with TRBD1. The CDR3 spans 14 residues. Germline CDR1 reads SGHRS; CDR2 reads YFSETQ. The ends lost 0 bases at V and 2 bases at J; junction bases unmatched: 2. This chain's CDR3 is CASSLVGGAYEQYF. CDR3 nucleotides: TGCGCCAGCAGCTTGGTAGGGGGCGCCTACGAGCAGTACTTC. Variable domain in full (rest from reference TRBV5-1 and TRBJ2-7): KAGVTQTPRYLIKTRGQQVTLSCSPISGHRSVSWYQQTPGQGLQFLFEYFSETQRNKGNFPGRFSGRQFSNSRSEMNVSTLELGDSALYLCASSLVGGAYEQYFGPGTRLTVT.

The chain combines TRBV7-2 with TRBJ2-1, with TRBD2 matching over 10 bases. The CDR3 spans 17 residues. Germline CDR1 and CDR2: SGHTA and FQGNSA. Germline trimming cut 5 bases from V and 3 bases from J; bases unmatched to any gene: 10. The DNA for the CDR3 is TGTGCCAGCAGCCTAACCTTAGCGGGGGGAGTCTACAATGAGCAGTTCTTC. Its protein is CASSLTLAGGVYNEQFF.

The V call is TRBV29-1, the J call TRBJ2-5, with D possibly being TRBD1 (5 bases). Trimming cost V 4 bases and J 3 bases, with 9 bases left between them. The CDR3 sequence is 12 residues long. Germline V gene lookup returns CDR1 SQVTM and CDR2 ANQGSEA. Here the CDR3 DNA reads TGCAGCGTTGTTGACAGTAAAGAGACCCAGTACTTC. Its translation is CSVVDSKETQYF.

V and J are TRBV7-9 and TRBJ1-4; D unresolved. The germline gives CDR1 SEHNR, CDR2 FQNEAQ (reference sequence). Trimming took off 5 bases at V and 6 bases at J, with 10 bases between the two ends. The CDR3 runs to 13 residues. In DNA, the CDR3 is TGTGCCAGCAGCCGTGATCAACATGAAAAACTGTTTTTT. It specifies CASSRDQHEKLFF.

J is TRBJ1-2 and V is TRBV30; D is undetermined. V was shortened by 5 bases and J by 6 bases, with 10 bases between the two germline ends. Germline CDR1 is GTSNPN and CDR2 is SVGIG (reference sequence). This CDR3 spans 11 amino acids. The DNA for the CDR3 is TGTGCCTGGGGTCCGGTGGATGGCTACACCTTC. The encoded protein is CAWGPVDGYTF.

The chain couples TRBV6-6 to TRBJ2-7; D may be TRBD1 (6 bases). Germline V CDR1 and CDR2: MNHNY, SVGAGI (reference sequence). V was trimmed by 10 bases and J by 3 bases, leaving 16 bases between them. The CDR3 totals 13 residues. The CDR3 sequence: CATKQGQNYEQYF. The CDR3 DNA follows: TGTGCCACCAAACAAGGACAGAACTACGAGCAGTACTTC.

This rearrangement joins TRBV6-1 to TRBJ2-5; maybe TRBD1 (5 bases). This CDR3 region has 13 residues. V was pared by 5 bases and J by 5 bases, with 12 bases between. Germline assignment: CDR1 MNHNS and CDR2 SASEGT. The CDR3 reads CASSPNRGETQYF. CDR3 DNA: TGTGCCAGCAGTCCTAATAGGGGCGAGACCCAGTACTTC.

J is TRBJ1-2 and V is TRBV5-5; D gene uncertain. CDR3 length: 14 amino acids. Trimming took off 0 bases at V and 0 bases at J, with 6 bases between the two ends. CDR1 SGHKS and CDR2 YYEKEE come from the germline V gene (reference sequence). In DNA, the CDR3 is TGTGCCAGCAGCTTGGTCTTAGCTAACTATGGCTACACCTTC. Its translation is CASSLVLANYGYTF.

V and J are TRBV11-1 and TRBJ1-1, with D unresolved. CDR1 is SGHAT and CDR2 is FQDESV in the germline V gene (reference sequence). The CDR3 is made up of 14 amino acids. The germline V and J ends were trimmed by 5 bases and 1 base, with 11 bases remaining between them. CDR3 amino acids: CASSLGTGNTEAFF. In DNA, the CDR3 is TGTGCCAGCAGCCTGGGCACGGGGAACACTGAAGCTTTCTTT.

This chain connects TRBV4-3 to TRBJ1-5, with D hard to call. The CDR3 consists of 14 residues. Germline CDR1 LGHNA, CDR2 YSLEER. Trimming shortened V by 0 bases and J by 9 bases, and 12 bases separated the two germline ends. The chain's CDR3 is CASSQEHGLWPQHF. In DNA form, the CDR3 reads TGCGCCAGCAGCCAAGAGCACGGCCTTTGGCCCCAGCATTTT.

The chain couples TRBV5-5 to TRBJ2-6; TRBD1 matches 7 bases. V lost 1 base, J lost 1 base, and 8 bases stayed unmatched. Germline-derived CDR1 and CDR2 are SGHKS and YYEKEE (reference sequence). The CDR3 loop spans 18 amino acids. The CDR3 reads CASSLLAGGSSGANVLTF. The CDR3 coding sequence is TGTGCCAGCAGCTTGTTGGCAGGGGGTTCATCTGGGGCCAACGTCCTGACTTTC.

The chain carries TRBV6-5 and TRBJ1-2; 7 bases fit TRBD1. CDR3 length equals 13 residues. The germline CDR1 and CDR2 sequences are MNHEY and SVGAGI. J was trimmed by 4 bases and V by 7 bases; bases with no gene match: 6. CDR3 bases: TGTGCCAGCACCTACAGGGGATCCTATGGCTACACCTTC. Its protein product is CASTYRGSYGYTF.

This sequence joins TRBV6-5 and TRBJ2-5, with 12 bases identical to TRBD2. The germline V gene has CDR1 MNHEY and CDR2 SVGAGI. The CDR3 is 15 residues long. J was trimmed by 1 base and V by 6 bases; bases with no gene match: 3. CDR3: CASRMTSGGQETQYF. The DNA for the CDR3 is TGTGCCAGCAGGATGACTAGCGGGGGCCAAGAGACCCAGTACTTC.

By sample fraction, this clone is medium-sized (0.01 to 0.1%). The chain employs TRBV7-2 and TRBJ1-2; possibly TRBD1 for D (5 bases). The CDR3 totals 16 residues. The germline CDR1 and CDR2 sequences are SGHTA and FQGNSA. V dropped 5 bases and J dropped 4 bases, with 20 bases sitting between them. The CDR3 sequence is CASSPTKSHTGYGYTF. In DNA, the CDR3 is TGTGCCAGCAGCCCCACGAAATCCCACACAGGCTATGGCTACACCTTC.

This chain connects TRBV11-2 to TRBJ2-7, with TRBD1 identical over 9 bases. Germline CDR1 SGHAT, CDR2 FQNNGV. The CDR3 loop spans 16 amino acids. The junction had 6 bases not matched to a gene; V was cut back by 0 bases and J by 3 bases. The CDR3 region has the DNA TGTGCCAGCAGCTTAGATACAGGGGGCCGACTCTACGAGCAGTACTTC. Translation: CASSLDTGGRLYEQYF.

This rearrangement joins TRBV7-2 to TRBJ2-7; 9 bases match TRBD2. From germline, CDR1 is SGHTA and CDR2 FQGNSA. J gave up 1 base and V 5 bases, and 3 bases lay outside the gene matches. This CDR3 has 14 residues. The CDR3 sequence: CASSKRGESYEQYF. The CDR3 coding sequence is TGTGCCAGCAGCAAGCGGGGGGAGTCCTACGAGCAGTACTTC.